The clone carrying this T cell receptor (beta chain) has a handful of counts. V dropped 6 bases and J dropped 5; count of bases not matched to a gene: 8. From germline, CDR1 is ENHRY and CDR2 SYGVKD. The CDR3 is made up of 15 amino acids. This specimen belongs to a study of sequential checkpoint blockade in melanoma. The treatment here: randomized to nivolumab then ipilimumab (arm A) or the reverse (arm B). TCRdb's copy holds only in-frame clones and misses some; the assay was immunoSEQ multiplex PCR. The sample comprises roughly 8,800 clones, over 50% of which are singletons, and 35% to 50% rests with the top ten.

The chain is built from TRBV10-3 and TRBJ2-5, with 11 bases lining up with TRBD2. Sequencing was performed on CD8+ T cells sorted from blood (inferred from file names), taken from a patient given nivolumab and ipilimumab in sequence. This clonotype originated in a human donor with melanoma. The CDR3, as DNA: TGTGCCATCAGAACTAGCGGGGGCGCCGGTGAGACCCAGTACTTC. Translated: CAIRTSGGAGETQYF.